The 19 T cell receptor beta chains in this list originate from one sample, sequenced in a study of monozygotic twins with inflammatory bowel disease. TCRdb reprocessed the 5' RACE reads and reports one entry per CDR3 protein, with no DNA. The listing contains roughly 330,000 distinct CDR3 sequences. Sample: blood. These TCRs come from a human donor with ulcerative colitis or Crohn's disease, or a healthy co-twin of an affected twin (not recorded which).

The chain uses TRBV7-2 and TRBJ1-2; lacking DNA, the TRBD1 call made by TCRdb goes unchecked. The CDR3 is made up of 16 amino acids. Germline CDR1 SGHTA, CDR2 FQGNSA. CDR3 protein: CASSSGTVPRDYGYTF.

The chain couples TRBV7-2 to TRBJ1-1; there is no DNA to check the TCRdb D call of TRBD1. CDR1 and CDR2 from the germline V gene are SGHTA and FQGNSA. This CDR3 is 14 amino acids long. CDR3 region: CASSSYDRASEAFF.

The CDR3 is CASTGFANTGELFF. The chain carries TRBV6-6 and TRBJ2-2. This CDR3 spans 14 amino acids. The germline V gene has CDR1 MNHNY and CDR2 SVGAGI (reference sequence).

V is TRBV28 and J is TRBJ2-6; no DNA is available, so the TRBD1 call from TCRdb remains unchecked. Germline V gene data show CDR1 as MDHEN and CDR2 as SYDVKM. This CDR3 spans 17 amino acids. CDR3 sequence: CASRPQGRQAGANVLTF.

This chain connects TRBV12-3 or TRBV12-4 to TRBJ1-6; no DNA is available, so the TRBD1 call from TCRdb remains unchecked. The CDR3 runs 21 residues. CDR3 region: CASSLDRGSGVTSSYNSPLHF.

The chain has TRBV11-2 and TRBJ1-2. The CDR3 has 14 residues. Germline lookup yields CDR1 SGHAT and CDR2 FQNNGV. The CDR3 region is CASSYAGGFYGYTF.

CDR3 region: CAWSLRWTGGRYSGYTF. The V and J genes are TRBV30 and TRBJ1-2; TCRdb proposes TRBD1, but this gene call is untestable without DNA. The germline gives CDR1 GTSNPN, CDR2 SVGIG (reference sequence). The CDR3 has 17 amino acids.

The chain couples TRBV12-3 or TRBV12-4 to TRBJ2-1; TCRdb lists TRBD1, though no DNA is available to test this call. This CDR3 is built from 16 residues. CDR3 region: CASGTVEIRNYNEQFF.

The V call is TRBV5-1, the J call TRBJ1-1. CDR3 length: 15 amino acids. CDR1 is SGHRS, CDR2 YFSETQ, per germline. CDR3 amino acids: CASSLAEGEGTEAFF. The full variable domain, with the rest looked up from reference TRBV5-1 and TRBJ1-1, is KAGVTQTPRYLIKTRGQQVTLSCSPISGHRSVSWYQQTPGQGLQFLFEYFSETQRNKGNFPGRFSGRQFSNSRSEMNVSTLELGDSALYLCASSLAEGEGTEAFFGQGTRLTVV.

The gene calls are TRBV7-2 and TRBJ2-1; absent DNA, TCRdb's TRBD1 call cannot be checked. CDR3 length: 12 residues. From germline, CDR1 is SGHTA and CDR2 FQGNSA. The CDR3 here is CASSHGAGEQFF.

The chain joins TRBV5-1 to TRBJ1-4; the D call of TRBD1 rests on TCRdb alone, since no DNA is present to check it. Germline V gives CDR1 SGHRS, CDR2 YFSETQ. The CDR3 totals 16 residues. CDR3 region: CASSLGDRSTNEKLFF.

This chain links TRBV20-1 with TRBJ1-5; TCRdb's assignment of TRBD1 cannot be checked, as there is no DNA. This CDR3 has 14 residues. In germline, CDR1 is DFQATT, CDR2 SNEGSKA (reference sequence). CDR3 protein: CSANQGGTDQPQHF.

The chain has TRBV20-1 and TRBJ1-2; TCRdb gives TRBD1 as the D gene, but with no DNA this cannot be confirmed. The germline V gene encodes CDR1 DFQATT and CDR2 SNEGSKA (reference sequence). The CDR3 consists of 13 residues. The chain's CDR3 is CSATRGGTYGYTF.

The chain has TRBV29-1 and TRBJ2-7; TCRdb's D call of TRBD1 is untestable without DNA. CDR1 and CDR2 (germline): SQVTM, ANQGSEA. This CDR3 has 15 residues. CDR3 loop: CSVEGQGIGSREQYF.

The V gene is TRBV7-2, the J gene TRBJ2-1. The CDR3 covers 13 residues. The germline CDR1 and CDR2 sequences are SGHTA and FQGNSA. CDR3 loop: CASTPPRRNEQFF. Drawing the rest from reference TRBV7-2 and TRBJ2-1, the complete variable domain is GAGVSQSPSNKVTEKGKDVELRCDPISGHTALYWYRQSLGQGLEFLIYFQGNSAPDKSGLPSDRFSAERTGGSVSTLTIQRTQQEDSAVYLCASTPPRRNEQFFGPGTRLTVL.

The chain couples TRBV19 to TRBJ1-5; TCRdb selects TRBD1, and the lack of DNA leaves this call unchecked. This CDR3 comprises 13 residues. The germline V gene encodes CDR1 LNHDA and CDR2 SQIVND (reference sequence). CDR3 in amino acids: CASSRTGVQPQHF.

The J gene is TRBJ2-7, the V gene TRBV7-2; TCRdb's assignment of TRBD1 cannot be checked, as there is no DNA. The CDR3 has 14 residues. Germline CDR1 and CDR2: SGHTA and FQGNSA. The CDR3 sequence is CASSLRDSAYEQYF.

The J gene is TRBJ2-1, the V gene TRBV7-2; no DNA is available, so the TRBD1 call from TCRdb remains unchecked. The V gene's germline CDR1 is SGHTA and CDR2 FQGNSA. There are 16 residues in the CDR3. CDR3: CASSQRQGSSYNEQFF.

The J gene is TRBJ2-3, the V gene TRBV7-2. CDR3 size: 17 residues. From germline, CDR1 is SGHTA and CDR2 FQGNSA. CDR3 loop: CASSPNHKRTSTDTQYF.